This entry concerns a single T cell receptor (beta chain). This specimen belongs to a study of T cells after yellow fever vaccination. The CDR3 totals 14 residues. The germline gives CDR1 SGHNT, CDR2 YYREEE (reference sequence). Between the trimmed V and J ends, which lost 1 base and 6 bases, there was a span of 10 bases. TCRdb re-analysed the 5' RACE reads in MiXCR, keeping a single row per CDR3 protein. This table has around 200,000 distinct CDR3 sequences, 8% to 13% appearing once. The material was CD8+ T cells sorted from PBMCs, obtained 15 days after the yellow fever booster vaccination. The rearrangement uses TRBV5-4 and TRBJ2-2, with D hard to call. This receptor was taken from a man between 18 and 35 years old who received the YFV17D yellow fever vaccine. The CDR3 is CASSLRRLPGELFF. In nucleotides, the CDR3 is TGTGCCAGCAGCTTGAGGCGGTTGCCCGGGGAGCTGTTTTTT.